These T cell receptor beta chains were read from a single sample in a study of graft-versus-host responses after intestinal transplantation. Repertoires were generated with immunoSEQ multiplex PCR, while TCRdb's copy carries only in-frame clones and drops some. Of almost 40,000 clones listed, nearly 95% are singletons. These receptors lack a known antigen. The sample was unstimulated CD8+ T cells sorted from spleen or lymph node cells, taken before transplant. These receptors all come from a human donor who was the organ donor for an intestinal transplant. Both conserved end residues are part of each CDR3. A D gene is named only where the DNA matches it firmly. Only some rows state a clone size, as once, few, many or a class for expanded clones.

TGTGCCAGCAGCCCGGGACAGACCTACGAGCAGTACTTC,CASSPGQTYEQYF,.,TRBJ2-7,TRBV11-2,TRBD1
TGTGCCAGCAGCTTGACCGGGACCCGCACAGATACGCAGTATTTT,CASSLTGTRTDTQYF,.,TRBJ2-3,TRBV5-5,.
TGTGCCAGCAGCCCCGGGAGGACTTACGAGCAGTACTTC,CASSPGRTYEQYF,.,TRBJ2-7,TRBV6-1,TRBD2
TGCGCCAGCAGGGGGGACATGCAGCCCCAGCATTTT,CASRGDMQPQHF,.,TRBJ1-5,TRBV10-1,.
TGTGCCAGCAGTTACGGAGATTACAATGAGCAGTTCTTC,CASSYGDYNEQFF,.,TRBJ2-1,TRBV6-5,.
TGTGCCAGCACGGTTAGCGGGGGGGTCAGGGAGCAGTTCTTC,CASTVSGGVREQFF,.,TRBJ2-1,TRBV6-5,TRBD2
TGCGCCAGCAGCCACCCAGGAGGGGCAGTGTACGAGCAGTACTTC,CASSHPGGAVYEQYF,.,TRBJ2-7,TRBV4-1,.
TGTGCCAGCAGCTTGGGTCCGGGCGCGAACACTGAAGCTTTCTTT,CASSLGPGANTEAFF,.,TRBJ1-1,TRBV5-8,.
TGCGCCAGCAGCCAAGATCTTTTGAGGACATACGAGCAGTACTTC,CASSQDLLRTYEQYF,.,TRBJ2-7,TRBV4-3,.
TGTGCCAGCAGCTTAGGCGAATCCGGGACAGGGGCCTTCAATCAGCCCCAGCATTTT,CASSLGESGTGAFNQPQHF,.,TRBJ1-5,TRBV7-6,TRBD1
TGTGCCAGTAGTATGATCCCAGGGGGCATAGATACGCAGTATTTT,CASSMIPGGIDTQYF,few,TRBJ2-3,TRBV19,TRBD1
TGTGCCAGCAGCTTAGGCGGCAGACAGGCGAACACTGAAGCTTTCTTT,CASSLGGRQANTEAFF,.,TRBJ1-1,TRBV7-8,.
TGTGCCAGCAGCCCTCTAGACTTCGCTAGGGAGACCCAGTACTTC,CASSPLDFARETQYF,.,TRBJ2-5,TRBV12-1,.
TGTGCCATCAGCGGACCTTCCTCTGGGGCCAACGTCCTGACTTTC,CAISGPSSGANVLTF,.,TRBJ2-6,TRBV10-3,.
TGTGCCACCAGCAGACGATTTGGGAACACTGAAGCTTTCTTT,CATSRRFGNTEAFF,.,TRBJ1-1,TRBV15,.
TGTGCCATCTCGGGGGGCGGCGAGATCGGGGAGCTGTTTTTT,CAISGGGEIGELFF,once,TRBJ2-2,TRBV2,.
TGTGCCTGGAGGGCTGAGGGGGCTCTCTACGAGCAGTACTTC,CAWRAEGALYEQYF,.,TRBJ2-7,TRBV30,TRBD1
TGTGCCAGCAGCAGGGGCCTGACAGGGGGAGGGGATGAGCAGTTCTTC,CASSRGLTGGGDEQFF,.,TRBJ2-1,TRBV27,TRBD1
TGCGCCAGCAGCCAAGATTCTTGGGGCCGGACGGACTATGGCTACACCTTC,CASSQDSWGRTDYGYTF,once,TRBJ1-2,TRBV4-3,.
TGCGCCAGCAGCCAGGACAGGGGGCCAGATGGCTACACCTTC,CASSQDRGPDGYTF,.,TRBJ1-2,TRBV4-3,TRBD1
TGTGCCAGCAGCTTAGGAACAGGGGGCGATTCATCAGCCTATGGCTACACCTTC,CASSLGTGGDSSAYGYTF,once,TRBJ1-2,TRBV7-2,TRBD1
TGTGCCAGCAGCTGGACTAGTTCCTACGAGCAGTACTTC,CASSWTSSYEQYF,.,TRBJ2-7,TRBV7-2,TRBD2
TGTTTTTTTTTCAAGAAGAAGACGGCATACGAGCAGTACTTC,CFFFKKKTAYEQYF,.,TRBJ2-7,TRBV6-5,.
TGTGCCAGCAGCTTAGCGCTGAATGGGGCTGGGTACACCTTC,CASSLALNGAGYTF,.,TRBJ1-2,TRBV7-2,.
TGCGCCAGCAGTGGACACGACTGGTTAACAGATACGCAGTATTTT,CASSGHDWLTDTQYF,.,TRBJ2-3,TRBV10-2,.
TGTGCCAGTAACCAGACAGGCTATTATGGCTACACCTTC,CASNQTGYYGYTF,few,TRBJ1-2,TRBV19,.
TGTGCCAGCAGTAACAGGGGGTATCAGCCCCAGCATTTT,CASSNRGYQPQHF,.,TRBJ1-5,TRBV6-5,TRBD1
TGTGCCATCAGCCCCAGGGTGGGGGCGGACACCGGGGAGCTGTTTTTT,CAISPRVGADTGELFF,.,TRBJ2-2,TRBV10-3,.
TGCGCCAGCAGCTGGTCACAGGGGGCCACTGAAGCTTTCTTT,CASSWSQGATEAFF,.,TRBJ1-1,TRBV5-1,TRBD1
TGTGCCAGCAGCACCCGGGACTATCCGGATACGCAGTATTTT,CASSTRDYPDTQYF,.,TRBJ2-3,TRBV7-3,TRBD2
TGTGCCAGCAGTCAGGACATCTGGAACACCGGGGAGCTGTTTTTT,CASSQDIWNTGELFF,.,TRBJ2-2,TRBV27,.
TGTGCCAGCAGCTTAGGTGGCGGGGGGACAATCTACGAGCAGTACTTC,CASSLGGGGTIYEQYF,.,TRBJ2-7,TRBV11-2,TRBD2
TGTGCCACCAGAAATAGCGGAGCCTCCTACGAGCAGTACTTC,CATRNSGASYEQYF,.,TRBJ2-7,TRBV15,.
TGCGCCAGCAGCTCACGGGGCCCGGACTACGAGCAGTACTTC,CASSSRGPDYEQYF,.,TRBJ2-7,TRBV5-1,.
TGTGCCAGCAAACCTGGACCTCACTCCTACAATGAGCAGTTCTTC,CASKPGPHSYNEQFF,.,TRBJ2-1,TRBV5-8,.
TGCGCCAGCAGCCAAGACCCAGGACCCTACAATGAGCAGTTCTTC,CASSQDPGPYNEQFF,.,TRBJ2-1,TRBV4-1,.
TGTGCCAGCAGTGGGTACAGGGTACCGAACACTGAAGCTTTCTTT,CASSGYRVPNTEAFF,.,TRBJ1-1,TRBV25-1,.
TGTGCCAGCAGCCCCGGGATCACATACGAGCAGTACTTC,CASSPGITYEQYF,.,TRBJ2-7,TRBV7-6,.